A single T cell receptor (beta chain) is shown here with its context. This clonotype was observed a few times. Its antigen is unknown. Base qualities are missing; no much larger clone stands one base away. What the treatment or condition label conveys for this sample: allogeneic hematopoietic cell transplantation with graft depleted of TCRalphabeta T cells and CD19 B cells. The children who served as transplant recipients had been given grafts of TCRalphabeta/CD19-depleted allogeneic hematopoietic cells. From its cysteine to its phenylalanine, the CDR3 spans 13 amino acids. Left in the record is the CDR3 DNA by itself, 39 bases read in frame from the first base. V has 6 bases trimmed and J has 2 bases trimmed; junction bases matching no gene number 5. For CDR1 and CDR2, the germline V gene (reference sequence) lists DFQATT and SNEGSKA. This record belongs to a study of T-cell reconstitution after alpha-beta-depleted transplantation in children (TCRdb year 2016). For the study in its entirety: Using TCR repertoire profiling, the study followed T-cell immune reconstitution in a quantitative way in children after TCRalphabeta/CD19-depleted allogeneic hematopoietic cell transplantation. The research as a whole found: About two months after transplant, the apparently early recovery of alphabetaT-cell counts reportedly depended on just several hundred clones that had expanded rapidly and came from non-depleted graft cells. In some patients, the high TCRbeta diversity seen at day 60 was put down to recipient T cells and intrathymic progenitors that had survived conditioning. Over the following months the frequencies of hyperexpanded clones went down, and after one year T-cell counts and TCRbeta diversity were mostly credited to newly produced T cells.

Library creation used PCR. Sequencing took place on an Illumina HiSeq 2500. Molecular barcoding was employed in the preparation of TCR libraries, with unique molecular identifiers being used to normalize TCRbeta repertoire quantification. TCRdb itself trimmed the public reads at Q25 with fastp, ran MiXCR and retained productive beta chains. All rows with the same CDR3 protein become a single entry with the most common DNA and genes. This sample holds 450,000 to 700,000 distinct CDR3 sequences; roughly 30% were observed only once. The top ten constitute around a third of the sample. The chain joins TRBV20-1 to TRBJ2-3; 7 central bases correspond to TRBD1. This clonotype was sampled from a boy younger than two with Wiskott-Aldrich syndrome, due to receive a stem cell transplant. Sequenced here: PBMCs, sampled before TCRalphabeta/CD19-depleted stem cell transplant. This receptor has the CDR3 CSALGTDTDTQYF. The bases read TGCAGTGCGCTCGGGACAGACACAGATACGCAGTATTTT.